These T cell receptor beta chains were read from a single sample in a study of graft-versus-host responses after intestinal transplantation. TCRdb's copy holds only in-frame clones and misses some; the assay was immunoSEQ multiplex PCR. The sample carries 93,000 or so clones, roughly 93% recorded once. Which antigens these TCRs recognize remains unknown. The material sequenced was unstimulated CD8+ T cells sorted from spleen or lymph node cells, taken before intestinal transplant. Every receptor here comes from a human donor who received an intestinal transplant. CDR3s include the opening cysteine and the closing phenylalanine or tryptophan. The D gene is left open where the match is weak.

D gene: -
J gene: TRBJ2-1
V gene: TRBV7-3
CDR3 DNA: TGTGCCAGCAGCTTAAGGGTTTACAATGAGCAGTTCTTC
CDR3 protein: CASSLRVYNEQFF

D gene: -
J gene: TRBJ1-2
V gene: TRBV5-5
CDR3 DNA: TGTGCCAGCAGCCCAACGACAGGCTATGGCTACACCTTC
CDR3 protein: CASSPTTGYGYTF

D gene: TRBD1
J gene: TRBJ1-1
V gene: TRBV27
CDR3 DNA: TGTGCCAGCAGACTTGACAGGGATGTCGTAACTGAAGCTTTCTTT
CDR3 protein: CASRLDRDVVTEAFF

D gene: -
J gene: TRBJ2-5
V gene: TRBV7-2
CDR3 DNA: TGTGCCAGTCACGAACCCGCATGGGAGACCCAGTACTTC
CDR3 protein: CASHEPAWETQYF

D gene: -
J gene: TRBJ2-1
V gene: TRBV7-8
CDR3 DNA: TGTGCCAGCAGCTTAGATTCGTACAGCTCCTACAATGAGCAGTTCTTC
CDR3 protein: CASSLDSYSSYNEQFF

D gene: TRBD1
J gene: TRBJ1-6
V gene: TRBV6-6
CDR3 DNA: TGTGCCAGCAGTTACTCGACAGGGAGGGATTCACCCCTCCACTTT
CDR3 protein: CASSYSTGRDSPLHF

D gene: -
J gene: TRBJ2-5
V gene: TRBV9
CDR3 DNA: TGTGCCAGCAGCGTATACACCCAGGCATCCCCGGAGACCCAGTACTTC
CDR3 protein: CASSVYTQASPETQYF

D gene: -
J gene: TRBJ1-2
V gene: TRBV13
CDR3 DNA: TGTGCCAGCAGCTTTGGGGGATCTACGTATGGCTACACCTTC
CDR3 protein: CASSFGGSTYGYTF

D gene: -
J gene: TRBJ1-3
V gene: TRBV13
CDR3 DNA: TGTGCCAGCAGCTTAGAGGGCCGGGGCGACACCATATATTTT
CDR3 protein: CASSLEGRGDTIYF

D gene: TRBD1
J gene: TRBJ2-1
V gene: TRBV5-1
CDR3 DNA: TGCGCCAGCAGCGTCACAACAGGGGACAATGAGCAGTTCTTC
CDR3 protein: CASSVTTGDNEQFF